This TCR beta chain was recovered during a study of vaccination effects on CD4 cells after COVID-19. Looking at the study overall: The study obtained samples from two convalescent patients 16 days and one week before vaccination.

The V end lost 3 bases, the J end lost 6 bases, and 14 bases lay between the germline ends. From germline, CDR1 is MNHNS and CDR2 SASEGT. This CDR3 spans 14 amino acids. Assay used: immunoSEQ multiplex PCR; TCRdb lists only in-frame clones, some missing. This sample has roughly 45,000 clones, with roughly 75% found just once. On this clone: The antigen is unknown.

Study-wide results and limits: Late after vaccination, infection- and vaccine-induced clones showed marked clonal contraction.

Pools of viral peptides were used by the ViraFEST assay to expand antigen-specific CD4+ T cells ahead of sequencing. Culture proceeded for 9 to 11 days, and CD4+ T cells were then isolated. This person's SARS-CoV-2 infection, confirmed by PCR, occurred between March and December 2020. The researchers cultured 1.5 million to 2.5 million PBMC per well with roughly 11 IU/ml IL-2 and approximately 9.3 ug/ml peptides. A half-medium replacement with IL-2 medium was carried out on days 3 and 7. This receptor was identified in a human donor who had a prior SARS-CoV-2 infection. This specimen consisted of CD4+ T cells from PBMCs cultured with a peptide pool, obtained before COVID-19 vaccination. V usage is TRBV6-1 and J usage is TRBJ1-1, with D perhaps matching TRBD1 (5 bases). CDR3 sequence (DNA): TGTGCCAGCAGTGATTTCGGCCTCAGGGCTGAAGCTTTCTTT. Its translation is CASSDFGLRAEAFF.